The 19 T cell receptor beta chains given below trace back to one sample, sequenced in a study of CD8 T cells in ankylosing spondylitis. General study results and limits: There was a TCR beta motif, made of several highly homologous variants, that appeared characteristic of ankylosing spondylitis blood.

TCRdb re-derived calls from the 5' RACE reads in MiXCR, one entry per CDR3 protein. The sample carries 750,000 to 850,000 distinct CDR3 sequences, around 11% recorded once. Which antigens these TCRs recognize remains unknown. Sequenced sample: blood, either unsorted or a sorted T cell fraction (not recorded which). The source of these receptors is a male donor with ankylosing spondylitis.

The chain is built from TRBV7-2 and TRBJ2-1; the D gene is possibly TRBD1 (5 bases). The CDR3 totals 13 residues. Germline values: CDR1 SGHTA, CDR2 FQGNSA. The ends were cut back, 5 bases at V and 10 bases at J, with 15 bases in the middle. The CDR3 sequence: CASSPRSGLEQFF. The CDR3 nucleotides read TGTGCCAGCAGCCCCAGATCAGGGCTAGAGCAGTTCTTC. Complete variable domain (other parts from reference TRBV7-2 and TRBJ2-1): GAGVSQSPSNKVTEKGKDVELRCDPISGHTALYWYRQSLGQGLEFLIYFQGNSAPDKSGLPSDRFSAERTGGSVSTLTIQRTQQEDSAVYLCASSPRSGLEQFFGPGTRLTVL.

The V gene is TRBV7-2, the J gene TRBJ2-1; no clear D. This CDR3 region has 13 residues. CDR1 and CDR2 (germline): SGHTA, FQGNSA. V shed 1 base and J shed 6 bases, with 7 bases lying between them. As DNA, the CDR3 is TGTGCCAGCAGCTTAGACCCTAGCAATGAGCAGTTCTTC. It translates to CASSLDPSNEQFF.

In its sample, this clonotype was seen many times. This rearrangement joins TRBV5-1 to TRBJ2-1; D might be TRBD1 or TRBD2, each matching 5 bases. Germline lookup yields CDR1 SGHRS and CDR2 YFSETQ. Deletions cut 3 bases from V and 9 bases from J, with 13 bases between. This CDR3 comprises 13 residues. CDR3 nucleotide sequence: TGCGCCAGCAGCTGGGGGTGGGACCGTGAGCAGTTCTTC. It codes for CASSWGWDREQFF.

V and J are TRBV5-1 and TRBJ2-1, with D possibly being TRBD1 (6 bases). Germline V gene sequence: CDR1 SGHRS, CDR2 YFSETQ. The CDR3 has 15 residues. The ends were cut back, 2 bases at V and 5 bases at J, with 14 bases in the middle. As DNA, the CDR3 is TGCGCCAGCAGCTTAGAGGGACACGGGGACAATGAGCAGTTCTTC. This sequence encodes CASSLEGHGDNEQFF.

This clonotype was seen a handful of times. V is TRBV7-9 and J is TRBJ1-2; 11 nucleotides agree with TRBD1. This CDR3 has 16 amino acids. CDR1 is SEHNR, CDR2 FQNEAQ, per germline (reference sequence). V gave up 6 bases and J gave up 8 bases; unmatched junction bases: 14. CDR3 nucleotide sequence: TGTGCCAGCAGGCAAGGACAGGGGGCCTCGTGGGGAGGCTACACCTTC. Translation gives CASRQGQGASWGGYTF.

The chain is built from TRBV9 and TRBJ2-5; D ambiguous. Germline lookup yields CDR1 SGDLS and CDR2 YYNGEE. V lost 0 bases to trimming and J lost 1 base, with 13 bases between them. The CDR3 is made up of 16 amino acids. Here the CDR3 reads CASSVGLARTQETQYF. The DNA for the CDR3 is TGTGCCAGCAGCGTAGGTCTCGCTAGAACCCAAGAGACCCAGTACTTC.

This chain connects TRBV4-3 to TRBJ1-4; D may be TRBD1 (5 bases). The CDR3 contains 15 residues. Trimming pared 4 bases from V and 8 bases from J, leaving 17 bases between. Germline CDR1 LGHNA, CDR2 YSLEER. The CDR3 is CASSPRQTRGEKLFF. DNA of the CDR3: TGCGCCAGCAGCCCCCGACAGACTCGGGGGGAAAAACTGTTTTTT.

The rearrangement links TRBV4-1 to TRBJ1-1; unclear D gene. Germline V gene sequence: CDR1 MGHRA, CDR2 YSYEKL. This CDR3 spans 13 amino acids. V was pared by 3 bases and J by 11 bases, with 16 bases between. The CDR3 region is CASSQYTKKIAFF. CDR3 sequence (DNA): TGCGCCAGCAGCCAGTACACTAAGAAGATCGCTTTCTTT.

This chain connects TRBV3-1 to TRBJ2-2; the D is unclear. CDR1 LGHDT and CDR2 YNNKEL come from the germline V gene (reference sequence). The CDR3 loop spans 16 amino acids. V gave up 1 base and J gave up 4 bases, with 13 bases separating them. The CDR3: CASSQGGNGFTGELFF. Written as DNA, the CDR3 is TGTGCCAGCAGCCAAGGCGGAAACGGCTTCACCGGGGAGCTGTTTTTT.

V is TRBV6-1 and J is TRBJ2-3; the match to TRBD1 covers 9 bases. V gave up 5 bases and J gave up 1 base; unmatched junction bases: 4. This CDR3 comprises 15 residues. Germline V gene lookup returns CDR1 MNHNS and CDR2 SASEGT. The CDR3 protein is CASSTQGAGTDTQYF. DNA of the CDR3: TGTGCCAGCAGTACACAGGGGGCTGGCACAGATACGCAGTATTTT.

This clonotype occurred many times. The genes are TRBV5-1 and TRBJ2-2; D unclear. The CDR3 has 13 residues. V lost 2 bases and J 3 bases, leaving 5 bases between the germline ends. Germline CDR1 SGHRS, CDR2 YFSETQ. In DNA form, the CDR3 reads TGCGCCAGCAGCTTATTGGACACCGGGGAGCTGTTTTTT. This sequence encodes CASSLLDTGELFF.

This clonotype was seen ten or more times. The chain couples TRBV20-1 to TRBJ2-1; 11 bases are a match to TRBD1. Trimming at V came to 6 bases and at J to 2 bases, leaving 3 bases not matched to a gene. The CDR3 has 14 amino acids. The germline gives CDR1 DFQATT, CDR2 SNEGSKA (reference sequence). The CDR3, as DNA: TGCAGTGCCTCGGACAGGGGGCCCTACAATGAGCAGTTCTTC. Translation: CSASDRGPYNEQFF.

This clonotype occurred many times. This chain connects TRBV4-3 to TRBJ2-7; TRBD2 is a possible D gene (6 bases). The CDR3 consists of 14 residues. Trimming took 3 bases from V and 5 from J, leaving 14 bases between them. Germline V gives CDR1 LGHNA, CDR2 YSLEER. The CDR3 region is CASSHGRLGDEQYF. The CDR3 DNA reads TGCGCCAGCAGCCATGGAAGACTAGGCGACGAGCAGTACTTC.

This clonotype has a handful of counts. The V gene is TRBV20-1, the J gene TRBJ2-1; TRBD2 matches at 9 bases. CDR1 is DFQATT, CDR2 SNEGSKA, per germline (reference sequence). This CDR3 spans 16 amino acids. Trimming removed 6 bases from V and 4 bases from J; junction bases left unmatched: 13. This chain's CDR3 is CSAIGGSGRLYNEQFF. For the CDR3, the DNA is TGCAGTGCCATAGGGGGTAGCGGGAGATTATACAATGAGCAGTTCTTC.

This clonotype was counted many times. The gene calls are TRBV7-2 and TRBJ2-5; no reliable D call. Germline CDR1 reads SGHTA; CDR2 reads FQGNSA. CDR3 length: 13 amino acids. V was shortened by 2 bases and J by 10 bases, with 14 bases between the two germline ends. CDR3 residues: CASSLSPSWDQYF. CDR3 bases: TGTGCCAGCAGCTTATCACCTTCCTGGGACCAGTACTTC.

This clonotype has more than one count but fewer than ten. The chain uses TRBV20-1 and TRBJ1-6; no firm D call. CDR3 length equals 13 residues. The V end was cut by 5 bases, the J end by 6 bases, with 11 bases between. The germline V gene has CDR1 DFQATT and CDR2 SNEGSKA (reference sequence). CDR3 residues: CSADPGPNSPLHF. CDR3 DNA: TGCAGTGCTGACCCGGGCCCTAATTCACCCCTCCACTTT.

There are many counts of this clonotype. In nucleotides, the CDR3 is TGCAGCGCAAGGACAGGATCGCACGAGCAGTACTTC. Its translation is CSARTGSHEQYF. The V call is TRBV29-1, the J call TRBJ2-7; 7 positions match TRBD1. V was pared by 7 bases and J by 5 bases, with 8 bases of the junction left unmatched. The CDR3 loop spans 12 amino acids. From germline, CDR1 is SQVTM and CDR2 ANQGSEA.

This chain links TRBV6-2 or TRBV6-3 with TRBJ1-5, with D unresolved. V was pared by 6 bases and J by 4 bases, with 10 bases between. The CDR3 is made up of 13 amino acids. Germline V gives CDR1 MNHEY, CDR2 SVGEGT. CDR3 in amino acids: CASSHPANQPQHF. Written as DNA, the CDR3 is TGTGCCAGCAGCCACCCCGCGAATCAGCCCCAGCATTTT.

This clonotype was observed at least ten times. The rearrangement links TRBV29-1 to TRBJ1-6; 8 bases are shared with TRBD1. Germline values: CDR1 SQVTM, CDR2 ANQGSEA. V shed 5 bases and J 6 bases; nucleotides not matched to a gene: 3. The CDR3 covers 13 residues. CDR3 loop: CSVRDRFNSPLHF. The DNA of the CDR3 is TGCAGCGTTAGGGACAGGTTTAATTCACCCCTCCACTTT.